This passage covers 2 T cell receptor beta chains from one sample sequenced in a study of cytomegalovirus exposure and HLA in healthy donors. 60 Vbeta and 13 Jbeta primers were used in PCR. TCRdb's table, derived via immunoSEQ multiplex PCR, lists solely in-frame clones and lacks some. The sample's table shows about 160,000 clones. Material: PBMCs. These receptors came from a man aged 30-40 years in good health and CMV-seronegative.

J is TRBJ2-1 and V is TRBV6-4; TRBD2 matches at 9 bases. This CDR3 is built from 15 residues. The germline gives CDR1 MRHNA, CDR2 SNTAGT. With 6 bases clipped from V and 4 bases from J, the junction kept 7 bases outside the gene matches. CDR3 bases: TGTGCCAGCAGCCCTACTAGCGGGTCATACAATGAGCAGTTCTTC. The encoded protein is CASSPTSGSYNEQFF.

This sequence joins TRBV6-1 and TRBJ1-1; 8 bases agree with TRBD1. The length of the CDR3 is 14 residues. J was trimmed by 4 bases and V by 4 bases; bases with no gene match: 5. Germline V gene lookup returns CDR1 MNHNS and CDR2 SASEGT. The CDR3 loop is CASSVQGGGTEAFF. In DNA, the CDR3 is TGTGCCAGCAGTGTACAGGGGGGGGGCACTGAAGCTTTCTTT.